These 24 T cell receptor beta chains were all obtained from the same sample, sequenced in a study of TET2 disruption in CD19-targeted CAR T cells. The repertoire was sequenced with immunoSEQ multiplex PCR; TCRdb's copy has only in-frame clones and lacks some. This sample contains more than 25,000 clones. For these TCRs, the target antigens are not known. The treatment: autologous CTL019 cells: CD19 CAR with 4-1BB and CD3 zeta domains. The sequencing here drew on CD8- CAR+ T cells sorted from cultured blood T cells, taken for CD19 CAR T cell therapy. This sample's subset: CD8-negative CAR-positive T cells from the infusion product. The receptors shown here come from a man between 65 and 80 years old with chronic lymphocytic leukemia.

Measured by frequency, this clone is medium-sized. Sequencing ends 3 residues short of the CDR3 end; the germline J gene provides the rest. The rearrangement links TRBV18 to TRBJ1-2; 8 bases line up with TRBD1. Germline V gives CDR1 KGHSH, CDR2 LQKENI. This CDR3 contains 15 residues. Trimming took 2 bases from V and 7 from J; bases not matched to a gene: 9. The CDR3 DNA, read in part, is TGTGCCAGCTCACCAGGCGGGGGCCAGGGGGCTGGC. It translates to CASSPGGGQGAG. The whole CDR3 reads CASSPGGGQGAGYTF.

A note on this clone: The read gets to within 3 residues of the CDR3 end, and the germline J gene fills in the rest. V gene TRBV30 combines with J gene TRBJ1-2, with 7 positions matching TRBD1. Germline-derived CDR1 and CDR2 are GTSNPN and SVGIG (reference sequence). V dropped 1 base and J dropped 6; count of bases not matched to a gene: 2. The CDR3 is made up of 12 amino acids. The CDR3 DNA, read in part, is TGTGCCTGGAGTGAGGGGGCCAATGGC. It yields the protein CAWSEGANG. The full CDR3 reads CAWSEGANGYTF.

For this clone: The junction departs from germline at one end; a sequencing error may be responsible. The read ends 3 residues early relative to the CDR3; the germline J gene fills the gap. Other DNA sequences in this sample translate to the same CDR3. The J gene is TRBJ1-3, the V gene TRBV11-2; no reliable D call. This CDR3 has 15 residues. Germline V lookup: CDR1 SGHAT, CDR2 FQNNGV. The CDR3 DNA, read in part, is TGTGCCAGCAGCTCACAGAGGAGCTCTGGAAACACT. It translates to CASSSQRSSGNT. The entire CDR3 reads CASSSQRSSGNTIYF.

On this clone: Coverage ceases 3 residues before the CDR3 finishes, and the germline J gene fills in the end. The V call is TRBV5-6, the J call TRBJ1-2; unclear D gene. This CDR3 is built from 12 residues. Germline V CDR1 and CDR2: SGHDT, YYEEEE. The sequenced CDR3 bases are TGTGCCAGCAGCTTACCCACAGATACC. Its protein product is CASSLPTDT. The complete CDR3 protein is CASSLPTDTYTF.

A note on this clone: Sequencing ends 3 residues short of the CDR3 end; the germline J gene provides the rest. This chain uses TRBV20-1 with TRBJ1-2, with 7 positions matching TRBD1. This CDR3 is built from 12 residues. Germline loops: CDR1 DFQATT, CDR2 SNEGSKA (reference sequence). With V trimmed by 6 bases and J by 4 bases, 5 bases remained unmatched. CDR3 sequence: CSATTGIYGYTF. The part of the CDR3 DNA that was read is TGCAGTGCCACGACAGGGATCTATGGC.

In regard to this clone: The CDR3 end is not reached by the read, which stops 3 residues before it; the germline J gene fills it in. The chain carries TRBV5-1 and TRBJ2-7, with 7 bases fitting TRBD1. The CDR3 totals 14 residues. CDR1 is SGHRS and CDR2 is YFSETQ in the germline V gene. V shed 1 base and J 2 bases; nucleotides not matched to a gene: 3. CDR3 in amino acids: CASSLLGQAYEQYF. The part of the CDR3 DNA that was read is TGCGCCAGCAGCTTGCTAGGACAGGCCTACGAG.

As for this clone: From the germline J gene comes the end of the CDR3, since the read stops 3 residues before it. The chain links TRBV14 to TRBJ2-3; D may be TRBD2 (5 bases). Germline V CDR1 and CDR2: SGHDN, FVKESK. The CDR3 consists of 14 residues. Trimming left V 0 bases short and J 8 bases short, with 12 bases between. The CDR3 is CASSQDTGSLTQYF. CDR3 DNA (partial): TGTGCCAGCAGCCAAGATACGGGGAGTCTTACG. Full variable domain (missing parts from reference TRBV14 and TRBJ2-3): EAGVTQFPSHSVIEKGQTVTLRCDPISGHDNLYWYRRVMGKEIKFLLHFVKESKQDESGMPNNRFLAERTGGTYSTLKVQPAELEDSGVYFCASSQDTGSLTQYFGPGTRLTVL.

Comment on this clone: The read terminates 3 residues ahead of where the CDR3 ends, so the germline J gene completes it. This chain links TRBV4-2 with TRBJ2-3, with 16 nucleotides matching TRBD2. The germline CDR1 and CDR2 sequences are LGHNA and YNFKEQ. The V segment lost 4 bases and the J segment 5 bases; nucleotides outside the gene matches: 6. The CDR3 totals 17 residues. The part of the CDR3 DNA that was read is TGTGCCAGCAGCCCTGGGACTAGCGGGGGGGCTAGAGATACG. Translating gives CASSPGTSGGARDT. The full CDR3 is CASSPGTSGGARDTQYF.

Turning to this clone: The observed sequence ends 3 residues before the CDR3 terminus, with the missing tail filled in from the germline J gene. This chain joins TRBV2 and TRBJ2-4; TRBD2 agrees at 9 bases. From germline, CDR1 is SNHLY and CDR2 FYNNEI. The CDR3 runs 16 residues. Trimming took 5 bases from V and 6 from J; bases not matched to a gene: 11. CDR3 DNA (partial): TGTGCCAGCAGTAATGCCGGGACTAGCAGCCTAAACATT. It is translated as CASSNAGTSSLNI. The CDR3 reads in full as CASSNAGTSSLNIQYF.

In the case of this clone: The CDR3 end lies 3 residues beyond the end of the read and is filled in from the germline J gene. This chain connects TRBV2 to TRBJ1-1; the D is unclear. Germline V gene data show CDR1 as SNHLY and CDR2 as FYNNEI. This CDR3 is built from 16 residues. CDR3 protein: CASSRPSLSGVYEAFF. The part of the CDR3 DNA that was read is TGTGCCAGCAGTCGACCATCTCTTTCCGGGGTCTACGAG.

As regards this clone: An end of the junction differs from the germline gene, which may be a read error. Sequencing ends 3 residues short of the CDR3 end; the germline J gene provides the rest. The J gene is TRBJ1-6, the V gene TRBV5-1; maybe TRBD1 (5 bases). In germline, CDR1 is SGHRS, CDR2 YFSETQ. The CDR3 runs to 15 residues. The CDR3 DNA, read in part, is TGCGCCAGCAGCCCGGGACTGTCCTTTAATTCACCC. This codes for CASSPGLSFNSP. The full CDR3 is CASSPGLSFNSPLHF.

About this clone itself: Sequencing ends 3 residues short of the CDR3 end; the germline J gene provides the rest. The chain has TRBV20-1 and TRBJ2-6, with D tentatively TRBD1 (8 bases). The V and J ends lost 6 bases and 2 bases respectively, with 20 bases between them. CDR3 length: 17 residues. The V gene's germline CDR1 is DFQATT and CDR2 SNEGSKA (reference sequence). Partial CDR3 DNA: TGCAGTGCCACAGCGCGGACAGGGAGGGCTGGGGCCAACGTC. It is translated as CSATARTGRAGANV. The whole CDR3 reads CSATARTGRAGANVLTF.

Details on this clone: Read sequence stops 3 residues before the CDR3 end, and the germline J gene provides the missing end. This chain connects TRBV19 to TRBJ1-1; 7 nucleotides agree with TRBD1. Germline V gene lookup returns CDR1 LNHDA and CDR2 SQIVND (reference sequence). With 8 bases clipped from V and 2 bases from J, the junction kept 5 bases outside the gene matches. The CDR3 has 13 residues. Here the CDR3 reads CASGDRANTEAFF. The CDR3 bases that were read are TGTGCCAGTGGTGACAGGGCTAACACTGAA.

The sequenced CDR3 bases are TGTGCCAGCTCACAGGGACTAGCGCCTGGGGAGACT. Protein sequence: CASSQGLAPGET. The whole CDR3 reads CASSQGLAPGETQYF. The chain employs TRBV18 and TRBJ2-4; TRBD2 matches 10 bases. The read halts 3 residues ahead of the CDR3 end, with the missing end drawn from the germline J gene. Germline lookup yields CDR1 KGHSH and CDR2 LQKENI. The CDR3 loop spans 15 amino acids.

In regard to this clone: The read ends 3 residues shy of where the CDR3 ends; the end is completed using the germline J gene. The J gene is TRBJ2-3, the V gene TRBV28, with 8 bases lining up with TRBD2. The germline CDR1 and CDR2 sequences are MDHEN and SYDVKM. The ends lost 7 bases at V and 4 bases at J; junction bases unmatched: 7. CDR3 length: 14 residues. The CDR3 spells CASTPGLASDTQYF. The CDR3 bases that were read are TGTGCCAGCACCCCCGGACTAGCCTCAGATACG.

As to this clone: The read comes to an end 3 residues before the CDR3 does, leaving the germline J gene to fill in the end. The chain combines TRBV5-1 with TRBJ2-5; maybe TRBD2 (5 bases). CDR1 is SGHRS, CDR2 YFSETQ, per germline. The CDR3 sequence is 13 residues long. V dropped 6 bases and J dropped 1 base, with 10 bases sitting between them. The chain's CDR3 is CASMRVGQETQYF. The sequenced CDR3 bases are TGCGCCAGCATGAGGGTAGGCCAAGAGACC.

On this clone itself: The read terminates 3 residues ahead of where the CDR3 ends, so the germline J gene completes it. The chain links TRBV7-3 to TRBJ1-2, with a weak D call TRBD1 (6 bases). Germline CDR1 reads SGHTA; CDR2 reads FQGTGA. CDR3 length: 16 amino acids. The CDR3 here is CASSFSDSRISAGYTF. CDR3 bases read: TGTGCCAGCAGCTTCTCGGACAGCCGCATCTCGGCCGGC.

Worth noting for this clone: The read stops 3 residues short of the end of the CDR3; the missing end is completed from the germline J gene. This chain joins TRBV18 and TRBJ2-5; TRBD2 matches 7 bases. Germline assignment: CDR1 KGHSH and CDR2 LQKENI. The CDR3 extends over 16 amino acids. With 6 bases clipped from V and 0 bases from J, the junction kept 10 bases outside the gene matches. The CDR3 DNA, read in part, is TGTGCCAGCTCTCGGGGGGACCCCACCCACCAAGAGACC. It yields the protein CASSRGDPTHQET. The complete CDR3 sequence is CASSRGDPTHQETQYF. The complete variable domain, with remaining parts taken from reference TRBV18 and TRBJ2-5, reads NAGVMQNPRHLVRRRGQEARLRCSPMKGHSHVYWYRQLPEEGLKFMVYLQKENIIDESGMPKERFSAEFPKEGPSILRIQQVVRGDSAAYFCASSRGDPTHQETQYFGPGTRLLVL.

Turning to this clone: The read ends 3 residues early relative to the CDR3; the germline J gene fills the gap. The J gene is TRBJ1-2, the V gene TRBV6-2 or TRBV6-3; D unclear. Germline V lookup: CDR1 MNHEY, CDR2 SVGEGT. This CDR3 region has 15 residues. The CDR3 sequence: CASSRAGGQSNDYTF. The sequenced part of the CDR3 DNA is TGTGCCAGCAGTCGGGCGGGTGGCCAAAGCAATGAC.

As for this clone: The germline gene is not matched at one end of the junction; a read error may be the cause. Read sequence stops 3 residues before the CDR3 end, and the germline J gene provides the missing end. This specimen includes other DNA sequences encoding the same CDR3. The J gene is TRBJ1-2, the V gene TRBV13; perhaps TRBD1 as D (5 bases). CDR1 PRHDT and CDR2 FYEKMQ come from the germline V gene (reference sequence). The CDR3 is 14 amino acids. The CDR3 spells CASSSGWGDYGYTF. The part of the CDR3 DNA that was read is TGTGCCAGCAGCTCCGGATGGGGGGACTATGGT.

Regarding this clone: The missing CDR3 end, 3 residues past where the read stops, is filled in from the germline J gene. V and J are TRBV18 and TRBJ2-4; D unresolved. Germline assignment: CDR1 KGHSH and CDR2 LQKENI. The CDR3 runs to 14 residues. The CDR3 region is CASSPQASNQPQYF. The DNA read from the CDR3 is TGTGCCAGCTCACCGCAGGCCAGCAATCAGCCT.

On this clone itself: The CDR3 end falls 3 residues outside the read, so it is completed with the germline J gene. The chain recombines TRBV30 with TRBJ1-6, with 10 bases matching TRBD1. The length of the CDR3 is 15 residues. Germline V gene data show CDR1 as GTSNPN and CDR2 as SVGIG (reference sequence). Losses at the gene ends were 2 bases for V and 6 bases for J; bases not matched to a gene: 4. The sequenced CDR3 bases are TGTGCCTGGAGTCCCCGGGACAGGGGTAATTCACCC. Protein sequence: CAWSPRDRGNSP. The whole CDR3 protein reads CAWSPRDRGNSPLHF.

As to this clone: Sequencing ends 3 residues short of the CDR3 end; the germline J gene provides the rest. The J gene is TRBJ2-5, the V gene TRBV10-1, with TRBD2 identical over 8 bases. Germline V CDR1 and CDR2: WNHNN, SYGVQD (reference sequence). The CDR3 is 15 residues long. Unmatched junction bases numbered 12, after V lost 7 bases and J lost 5 bases. The CDR3 protein is CASTGGVGAPETQYF. The sequenced part of the CDR3 DNA is TGCGCCAGCACCGGGGGGGTAGGGGCGCCGGAGACC.

Note on this clone: Coverage ceases 3 residues before the CDR3 finishes, and the germline J gene fills in the end. The chain carries TRBV12-3 or TRBV12-4 and TRBJ2-3; 10 bases map to TRBD2. This CDR3 region has 16 residues. The junction had 8 bases not matched to a gene; V was cut back by 4 bases and J by 4 bases. Partial CDR3 DNA: TGTGCCAGCAGTTACCATAGCGGGGGGCGCCCAGATACG. Its protein product is CASSYHSGGRPDT. The entire CDR3 protein is CASSYHSGGRPDTQYF.